Listed below are T cell receptor beta chains from one sample, sequenced in a study of blood T cell repertoires in COVID-19. The assay was immunoSEQ multiplex PCR, and TCRdb's table has in-frame clones only and misses some. The table includes hundreds of thousands of clones, roughly 88% detected once. Specimen: peripheral blood. The source is a man older than 75 with acute or convalescent COVID-19. CDR3s include the opening cysteine and the closing phenylalanine or tryptophan. The D gene is left open where the match is weak. The size of a clone is reported for some rows only, either as once, few or many, or as a class for expanded clones.

V	J	size	D	CDR3	DNA
TRBV7-9	TRBJ2-3	-	-	CASTRSGPSTDTQYF	TGTGCCAGCACCAGGAGCGGGCCTAGCACAGATACGCAGTATTTT
TRBV6-5	TRBJ1-6	-	TRBD1	CASAGTGGSPLHF	TGTGCCAGCGCCGGGACAGGGGGATCACCCCTCCACTTT
TRBV11-2	TRBJ1-2	-	-	CASSLAGLNYGYTF	TGTGCCAGCAGCTTAGCCGGACTGAACTATGGCTACACCTTC
TRBV4-3	TRBJ2-2	few	TRBD1	CASSPAPGQSLTAELFF	TGCGCCAGCAGCCCTGCGCCGGGACAGAGTTTAACCGCGGAGCTGTTTTTT
TRBV7-6	TRBJ2-1	-	TRBD2	CASSLSGIQNNEQFF	TGTGCCAGCAGCCTTAGCGGGATCCAGAACAATGAGCAGTTCTTC
TRBV18	TRBJ1-2	-	TRBD1	CASSPDREYGYTF	TGTGCCAGCTCTCCCGACAGGGAGTATGGCTACACCTTC
TRBV9	TRBJ2-3	-	-	CASSVGQGGTDTQYF	TGTGCCAGCAGCGTAGGTCAGGGTGGCACAGATACGCAGTATTTT
TRBV6-6	TRBJ1-1	-	-	CASSPQGNRNTEAFF	TGTGCCAGCAGTCCCCAGGGGAATCGGAACACTGAAGCTTTCTTT
TRBV5-6	TRBJ2-2	once	-	CASSLGQGMIWSYTGELFF	TGTGCCAGCAGCTTGGGGCAGGGAATGATTTGGAGTTACACCGGGGAGCTGTTTTTT
TRBV6-2/TRBV6-3	TRBJ2-7	once	-	CASSYATGPIYEQYF	TGTGCCAGCAGTTACGCGACAGGACCCATCTACGAGCAGTACTTC
TRBV25-1	TRBJ1-2	-	-	CASSGEGRRGYTF	TGTGCCAGCAGTGGGGAGGGCCGCCGGGGCTACACCTTC
TRBV4-2	TRBJ2-7	few	-	CASRLDSSSYEQYF	TGTGCCAGCAGACTTGACAGCAGCTCCTACGAGCAGTACTTC
TRBV23-1	TRBJ2-3	-	TRBD1	CASKRQGAPGDTQYF	TGCGCCAGCAAACGACAGGGGGCTCCGGGAGATACGCAGTATTTT
TRBV7-2	TRBJ2-2	-	TRBD2	CASSLEAGGLRELFF	TGTGCCAGCAGCTTAGAAGCGGGGGGGCTCCGGGAGCTGTTTTTT
TRBV18	TRBJ1-2	-	-	CASSRLDQSYGYTF	TGTGCCAGCTCCCGACTTGACCAGAGCTATGGCTACACCTTC
TRBV14	TRBJ2-2	-	-	CASSPRAANTGELFF	TGTGCCAGCAGCCCCAGGGCCGCGAACACCGGGGAGCTGTTTTTT
TRBV19	TRBJ1-1	-	TRBD1	CASSIALTGLNTEAFF	TGTGCCAGTAGTATAGCCCTGACAGGGTTGAACACTGAAGCTTTCTTT
TRBV2	TRBJ1-1	once	TRBD1	CASSVQGGNTEAFF	TGTGCCAGCAGTGTGCAGGGGGGGAACACTGAAGCTTTCTTT
TRBV6-5	TRBJ2-2	-	TRBD2	CASRSGRHTGELFF	TGTGCCAGCCGAAGCGGGAGGCACACCGGGGAGCTGTTTTTT
TRBV5-5	TRBJ2-1	-	-	CASSLSWGVSYNEQFF	TGTGCCAGCAGCTTGAGTTGGGGGGTTTCCTACAATGAGCAGTTCTTC
TRBV2	TRBJ2-2	-	-	CASGGLAVNTGELFF	TGTGCCAGCGGGGGGCTAGCGGTGAACACCGGGGAGCTGTTTTTT
TRBV13	TRBJ2-7	few	-	CASSFGVDRYYEQYF	TGTGCCAGCAGCTTTGGAGTTGACAGATACTACGAGCAGTACTTC
TRBV7-2	TRBJ1-2	-	-	CASSSARVNGYTF	TGTGCCAGCAGCTCAGCGAGGGTGAATGGCTACACCTTC
TRBV6-5	TRBJ2-7	-	-	CASSYSQGFYEQYF	TGTGCCAGCAGTTACTCCCAGGGGTTCTACGAGCAGTACTTC
TRBV7-9	TRBJ1-6	few	-	CASSLLPDTYNSPLHF	TGTGCCAGCAGCTTACTACCCGACACCTATAATTCACCCCTCCACTTT
TRBV6-5	TRBJ1-4	-	-	CASSFRELFF	TGTGCCAGCAGTTTCCGGGAACTGTTTTTT
TRBV5-1	TRBJ2-2	-	-	CASSLGQATGELFF	TGCGCCAGCAGCTTGGGACAGGCAACCGGGGAGCTGTTTTTT
TRBV7-2	TRBJ2-3	-	TRBD2	CASRTRERGAGDTQYF	TGTGCCAGCAGGACCCGAGAGCGGGGAGCAGGAGATACGCAGTATTTT
TRBV29-1	TRBJ1-4	-	TRBD1	CSAIQGADDIVF	TGCAGCGCAATACAGGGGGCGGATGATATCGTTTTT
TRBV2	TRBJ1-5	few	TRBD1	CASSDRGWDQPQHF	TGTGCCAGCAGCGACAGGGGATGGGATCAGCCCCAGCATTTT
TRBV28	TRBJ1-5	-	TRBD1	CASSLVQGNQPQHF	TGTGCCAGCAGTTTGGTACAGGGGAATCAGCCCCAGCATTTT
TRBV19	TRBJ1-4	-	-	CASSISGRGPEKLFF	TGTGCCAGTAGTATTTCCGGCAGGGGCCCTGAAAAACTGTTTTTT
TRBV7-9	TRBJ1-6	-	-	CASSPILQSSYNSPLHF	TGTGCCAGCAGTCCAATTCTACAGAGCTCCTATAATTCACCCCTCCACTTT
TRBV11-3	TRBJ2-1	-	-	CASSVKNTGFNEQFF	TGTGCCAGCAGCGTAAAAAACACAGGGTTCAATGAGCAGTTCTTC
TRBV19	TRBJ1-5	-	TRBD1	CASSIRTGGFQPQHF	TGTGCCAGTAGCATCAGAACAGGGGGCTTTCAGCCCCAGCATTTT
TRBV7-3	TRBJ2-2	once	-	CASSWRGAGELFF	TGTGCCAGCAGCTGGAGGGGAGCCGGGGAGCTGTTTTTT
TRBV19	TRBJ1-6	-	-	CASSILGYSYNSPLHF	TGTGCCAGTAGTATCCTCGGTTACTCCTATAATTCACCCCTCCACTTT
TRBV7-2	TRBJ1-2	-	-	CASSLVVVPNYGYTF	TGTGCCAGCAGCTTAGTCGTTGTCCCCAACTATGGCTACACCTTC
TRBV3-1/TRBV3-2	TRBJ2-7	-	TRBD1	CASSARGGPFYEQYF	TGTGCCAGCTCAGCGCGAGGGGGCCCCTTCTACGAGCAGTACTTC
TRBV7-2	TRBJ1-2	-	-	CASSLNVPLGGGYTF	TGTGCCAGCAGCTTAAATGTACCACTTGGTGGTGGCTACACCTTC
TRBV7-8	TRBJ1-3	-	TRBD1	CASSSRTGAPGNTIYF	TGTGCCAGCAGCTCCAGGACAGGGGCTCCTGGAAACACCATATATTTT
TRBV7-8	TRBJ2-7	once	TRBD2	CASSQDAPGREYF	TGTGCCAGCAGCCAAGACGCCCCCGGGAGGGAGTACTTC
TRBV19	TRBJ1-2	-	-	CASTPQGIVRGYTF	TGTGCCAGTACCCCCCAGGGTATTGTGAGAGGCTACACCTTC
TRBV5-1	TRBJ1-3	once	-	CASSLAGVDRGNTIYF	TGCGCCAGCAGCTTGGCAGGGGTGGACCGCGGAAACACCATATATTTT
TRBV7-2	TRBJ2-7	-	-	CASSPVTGTYEQYF	TGTGCCAGCAGCCCAGTCACAGGAACCTACGAGCAGTACTTC